This TCR beta chain was sequenced for a study of CXCR3-negative and CXCR3-positive naive CD8 T cells (dated by TCRdb to between 2019 and 2020). In terms of the full investigation: In total, roughly 140 million TRB reads were obtained, which works out to roughly 1.5 +/- 0.3 million reads per library. Data from around 11 donors, pooled across two independent experiments, went into the diversity and physicochemical repertoire analyses. For the TRBV-TRBJ cluster analysis, the naive subsets came from roughly 5 donors, while the memory cells came from 3 donors. What the research found in general, with its limitations: Both naive subsets had comparably high repertoire diversity, while memory CD8+ T cells had much lower repertoire diversity. TRB CDR3s from CXCR3-positive naive cells showed higher hydrophobicity (lower Kidera factor 4), lower energy, and higher strength and volume indices than CXCR3-negative naive cells. Freshly isolated PBMCs were used for most assays because CXCR3 expression went down partially after cryopreservation. Surface CD5, linked to self-reactivity in mice, was comparable between naive subsets; TCR interaction strength was therefore also inferred from TRB CDR3 physicochemical properties. Within the same donor, TRBV-TRBJ usage looked similar between naive CXCR3-negative and CXCR3-positive cells, but memory cells had distinct patterns.

The sequencer was a NextSeq 550. The Human TCR Profiling Kit (MiLaboratory) was used to make UMI-labeled 5' RACE TRB cDNA libraries. cDNA synthesis used the entire amount of extracted RNA, and PCR amplification then used the entire amount of cDNA produced. Libraries were prepared in parallel with an identical number of PCR cycles. As for the authors' bioinformatics: With a minimum of two reads required per UMI, MIGEC and MiXCR pulled out about 50,000 +/- 10,000 unique UMI-labeled TRB cDNA molecules from each library. Each library averaged around 40,000 +/- 10,000 functional in-frame TRB CDR3 nucleotide clonotypes without stop codons. After downsampling to 5000 UMI-labeled TRB molecules per sample, diversity metrics, including normalized Shannon-Wiener and Chao1, were computed in VDJtools. For the central five CDR3 residues, VDJtools calculated physicochemical properties weighted by clonotype size, namely interaction energy, strength, volume and Kidera factor 4. TCRdb reprocessed the reads and provides one entry for every CDR3 protein sequence; no DNA is given. The V and J calls come from TCRdb's annotation, not from the publication. This sample's records show several thousand distinct CDR3 sequences. The ten largest clones add up to 1.4% of the sample.

The CDR3 measures 17 amino acids from cysteine to phenylalanine. The entry carries no DNA sequence. Reading the germline V gene gives CDR1 SGHRS and CDR2 YFSETQ. This clonotype is medium-sized (0.01 to 0.1%) by frequency; its count is not recorded. Its binding antigen is unknown. Each CD8+ T cell subset was flow-sorted in triplicate, and some 300,000 cells per subset were placed directly into RLT lysis buffer. To exclude memory contaminants, naive CD8+ T cells were stringently defined as CD45RO-CCR7+CD27+CD95-. Peripheral blood mononuclear cells were isolated from buffy coats by standard density gradient centrifugation. Naive CXCR3-negative and CXCR3-positive CD8+ T cells were flow-sorted on a FACSAria III. Total RNA was extracted from sorted cells using an RNeasy Mini Kit.

The sequenced sample was naive CXCR3+ CD8+ T cells from blood. The sample's cell subset or site, from its label and the paper: CD45RO-CCR7+CD27+CD95- naive CD8+ T cells expressing CXCR3 (TNR3+). This receptor was obtained from a human donor in good health. Some clones in this sample may be carry-over from other donors' samples. The rearranged chain carries TRBV5-1 and TRBJ1-5; checking the TCRdb D call of TRBD1 is not possible without DNA. CDR3 protein: CASSYPNRARRNQPQHF.